One sample yielded the 13 T cell receptor beta chains listed below, sequenced in a study of molecular identifiers for immune sequencing clone quantification. TCRdb processed the PCR reads anew with MiXCR; each CDR3 protein has one entry. The data contain under 800,000 distinct CDR3 sequences, 25% of them singletons. Sequenced sample: naive CD8+ T cells from blood, with Jurkat cell RNA spiked in. Subset denoted: FACS-sorted CD8+CD4-CCR7+CD45RA+ naive T cells. These TCRs come from a human donor in good health. Some libraries in this study had Jurkat cell RNA spiked in.

A few counts support this clonotype. The V call is TRBV12-3 or TRBV12-4, the J call TRBJ1-1, with TRBD1 matching 7 bases. This CDR3 is built from 15 residues. The junction had 7 bases not matched to a gene; V was cut back by 1 base and J by 5 bases. The CDR3 reads CASSLEGAAGTEAFF. CDR3 DNA: TGTGCCAGCAGTTTAGAGGGGGCAGCAGGGACTGAAGCTTTCTTT.

The gene calls are TRBV13 and TRBJ2-5; the D is unclear. With 1 base removed from V and 2 bases from J, the gap between germline ends came to 11 bases. The germline gives CDR1 PRHDT, CDR2 FYEKMQ (reference sequence). This CDR3 is built from 15 residues. The CDR3 here is CASSLALTEQETQYF. In DNA, the CDR3 is TGTGCCAGCAGCTTAGCACTAACAGAGCAAGAGACCCAGTACTTC.

A word on this clonotype: This may arise from a read error, as a much more abundant clone is one base away. V and J are TRBV6-5 and TRBJ1-4; a possible D gene is TRBD1 (5 bases). The V end was cut by 3 bases, the J end by 5 bases, with 13 bases between. Germline lookup yields CDR1 MNHEY and CDR2 SVGAGI. This CDR3 spans 15 amino acids. CDR3: CASSYEGTPNEKLFF. The CDR3 DNA is TGTGCCAGCAGTTATGAAGGGACCCCGAATGAAAAACTGTTTTTT.

The CDR3 is CASSILGGDQPQHF. CDR3 bases: TGTGCCAGTAGTATTTTGGGCGGGGATCAGCCCCAGCATTTT. The chain employs TRBV19 and TRBJ1-5; no clear D gene. The CDR3 sequence is 14 residues long. Trimming stripped 3 bases from V and 5 bases from J, with 11 bases between. Germline CDR1 is LNHDA and CDR2 is SQIVND (reference sequence). Variable domain in full (rest from reference TRBV19 and TRBJ1-5): DGGITQSPKYLFRKEGQNVTLSCEQNLNHDAMYWYRQDPGQGLRLIYYSQIVNDFQKGDIAEGYSVSREKKESFPLTVTSAQKNPTAFYLCASSILGGDQPQHFGDGTRLSIL.

This clonotype was seen at least ten times. This chain links TRBV23-1 with TRBJ2-1; 10 bases are a match to TRBD2. TRBV23-1 has ORF status, its function being uncertain. J lost 11 bases, V lost 1 base, and 14 bases had no gene match. This CDR3 is built from 17 residues. The CDR3, as DNA: TGCGCCAGCAGTCAATATCCTACGACTAGCGGGCCCTCCCAGCAGTTCTTC. Its protein product is CASSQYPTTSGPSQQFF.

V gene TRBV27 combines with J gene TRBJ2-3; TRBD2 agrees at 13 bases. Germline V gene sequence: CDR1 MNHEY, CDR2 SMNVEV (reference sequence). V was pared by 5 bases and J by 8 bases, with 19 bases of the junction left unmatched. There are 19 residues in the CDR3. The CDR3 nucleotides are TGTGCCAGCAGTAACCGACTAGCGGGAGGTCACGGCACAGCTTTTACGCAGTATTTT. Residues: CASSNRLAGGHGTAFTQYF.

This chain connects TRBV7-9 to TRBJ1-4; 7 nucleotides align to TRBD1. The length of the CDR3 is 15 residues. Trimming took 5 bases from V and 7 from J; bases not matched to a gene: 10. Germline-derived CDR1 and CDR2 are SEHNR and FQNEAQ (reference sequence). The CDR3 DNA follows: TGTGCCAGCAGCACGAGCACAGGGGCCAGTGAAAAACTGTTTTTT. Protein: CASSTSTGASEKLFF.

The V and J genes are TRBV20-1 and TRBJ2-3; tentatively, D is TRBD1 or TRBD2 (7 bases each). With 0 bases removed from V and 2 bases from J, the gap between germline ends came to 12 bases. Germline lookup yields CDR1 DFQATT and CDR2 SNEGSKA (reference sequence). This CDR3 region has 15 residues. The CDR3 here is CSARDAGGVTDTQYF. CDR3 DNA sequence: TGCAGTGCTAGAGATGCAGGGGGGGTCACAGATACGCAGTATTTT.

V gene TRBV7-9 combines with J gene TRBJ1-3, with TRBD1 identical over 8 bases. Germline V gene lookup returns CDR1 SEHNR and CDR2 FQNEAQ (reference sequence). V gave up 4 bases and J gave up 9 bases; unmatched junction bases: 5. The CDR3 runs to 13 residues. The CDR3 spells CASSSPDRGTIYF. In nucleotides, the CDR3 is TGTGCCAGCAGCTCACCCGACAGGGGCACCATATATTTT.

This clonotype has just one count. At one end, the junction sequence differs from germline, possibly due to a read error. The rearrangement uses TRBV5-1 and TRBJ2-5, with D perhaps TRBD1 (6 bases). CDR1 is SGHRS and CDR2 is YFSETQ in the germline V gene. The CDR3 consists of 16 residues. CDR3 amino acids: CASSYSRDTHQEPQYF. In nucleotides, the CDR3 is TGCGCCAGCAGCTACTCACGGGACACACACCAAGAGCCCCAGTACTTC. The complete variable domain, with remaining parts taken from reference TRBV5-1 and TRBJ2-5, reads KAGVTQTPRYLIKTRGQQVTLSCSPISGHRSVSWYQQTPGQGLQFLFEYFSETQRNKGNFPGRFSGRQFSNSRSEMNVSTLELGDSALYLCASSYSRDTHQEPQYFGPGTRLLVL.

This clonotype was seen a few times. In DNA, the CDR3 is TGTGCCAGCAGTTCGGAAACAGGCCAAAGCTCCTACGAGCAGTACTTC. Translating it yields CASSSETGQSSYEQYF. The gene calls are TRBV27 and TRBJ2-7; D might be TRBD1 (5 bases). Trimming removed 4 bases at V and 0 bases at J, with 16 bases between. Germline V gene data show CDR1 as MNHEY and CDR2 as SMNVEV (reference sequence). The CDR3 covers 16 residues.

In its sample, this clonotype was seen a few times. This chain joins TRBV7-9 and TRBJ1-1, with D possibly being TRBD1 (5 bases). Germline CDR1 reads SEHNR; CDR2 reads FQNEAQ (reference sequence). This CDR3 comprises 14 residues. Trimming removed 1 base from V and 10 bases from J, with 16 bases in between. CDR3 coding DNA: TGTGCCAGCAGCTTAGGTGACACTCTAAGGGGAGCTTTCTTT. This encodes CASSLGDTLRGAFF.

This clonotype has a count of ten or more. This chain connects TRBV7-9 to TRBJ2-2, with TRBD1 as a possible D gene (5 bases). V was trimmed by 5 bases and J by 6 bases, leaving 19 bases between them. This CDR3 comprises 16 residues. Germline loops: CDR1 SEHNR, CDR2 FQNEAQ (reference sequence). The CDR3 sequence is CASSIDRGTSAGELFF. The CDR3 DNA reads TGTGCCAGCAGCATCGATAGGGGAACGTCGGCCGGGGAGCTGTTTTTT. Complete variable domain (other parts from reference TRBV7-9 and TRBJ2-2): DTGVSQNPRHKITKRGQNVTFRCDPISEHNRLYWYRQTLGQGPEFLTYFQNEAQLEKSRLLSDRFSAERPKGSFSTLEIQRTEQGDSAMYLCASSIDRGTSAGELFFGEGSRLTVL.